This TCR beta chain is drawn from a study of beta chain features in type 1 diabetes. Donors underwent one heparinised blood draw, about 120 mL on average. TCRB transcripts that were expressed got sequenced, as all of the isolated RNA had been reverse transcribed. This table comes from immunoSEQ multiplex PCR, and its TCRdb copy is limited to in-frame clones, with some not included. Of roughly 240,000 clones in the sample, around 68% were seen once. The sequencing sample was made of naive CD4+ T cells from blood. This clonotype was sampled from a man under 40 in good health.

The CDR3 nucleotides read TGCGCCAGCAGCCGTGAGGGGACCCAGTACTTC. It is translated as CASSREGTQYF. This sequence joins TRBV5-1 and TRBJ2-5; the D gene is possibly TRBD2 (5 bases). The CDR3 has 11 residues. Trimming cost V 4 bases and J 7 bases, with 8 bases left between them. Per the germline V gene, CDR1 is SGHRS and CDR2 is YFSETQ.